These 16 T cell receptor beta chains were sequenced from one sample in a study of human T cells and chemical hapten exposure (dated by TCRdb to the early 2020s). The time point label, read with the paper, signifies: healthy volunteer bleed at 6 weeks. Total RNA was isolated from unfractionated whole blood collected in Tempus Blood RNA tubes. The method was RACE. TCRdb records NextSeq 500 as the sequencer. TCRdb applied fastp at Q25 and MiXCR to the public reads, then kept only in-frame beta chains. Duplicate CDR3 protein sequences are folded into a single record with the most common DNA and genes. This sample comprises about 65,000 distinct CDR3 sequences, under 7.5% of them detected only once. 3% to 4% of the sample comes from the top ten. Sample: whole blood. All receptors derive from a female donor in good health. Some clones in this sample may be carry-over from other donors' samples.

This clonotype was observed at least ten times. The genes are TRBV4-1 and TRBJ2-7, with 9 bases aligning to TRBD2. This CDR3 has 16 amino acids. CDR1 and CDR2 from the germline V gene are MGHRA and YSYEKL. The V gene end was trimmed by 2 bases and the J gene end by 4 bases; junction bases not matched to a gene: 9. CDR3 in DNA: TGCGCCAGCAGCCAATCCCTAGCGGGAACGAAGTACGAGCAGTACTTC. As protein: CASSQSLAGTKYEQYF.

The DNA of the CDR3 is TGCGCCAGCAGCTTCCAGTTGGAGGGCACAGATACGCAGTATTTT. Translated, it gives CASSFQLEGTDTQYF. V gene TRBV5-1 combines with J gene TRBJ2-3, with D possibly TRBD2 on 5 matching bases. There are 15 residues in the CDR3. Germline V lookup: CDR1 SGHRS, CDR2 YFSETQ. The ends were cut back, 2 bases at V and 1 base at J, with 11 bases in the middle.

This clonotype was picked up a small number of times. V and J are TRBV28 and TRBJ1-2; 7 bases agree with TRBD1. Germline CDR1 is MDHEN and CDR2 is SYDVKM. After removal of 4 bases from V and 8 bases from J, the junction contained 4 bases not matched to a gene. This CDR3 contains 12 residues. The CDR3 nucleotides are TGTGCCAGCAGTTGGACAGGCGGCGGCTACACCTTC. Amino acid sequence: CASSWTGGGYTF.

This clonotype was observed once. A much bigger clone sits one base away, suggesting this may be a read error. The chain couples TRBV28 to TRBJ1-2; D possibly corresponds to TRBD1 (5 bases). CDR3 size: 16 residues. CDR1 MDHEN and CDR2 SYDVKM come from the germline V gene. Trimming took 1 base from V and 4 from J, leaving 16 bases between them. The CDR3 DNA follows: TGTGCCAGCAGTTTATTCTCCGTGGGGAGGGGCTATGGCTACACCTTC. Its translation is CASSLFSVGRGYGYTF.

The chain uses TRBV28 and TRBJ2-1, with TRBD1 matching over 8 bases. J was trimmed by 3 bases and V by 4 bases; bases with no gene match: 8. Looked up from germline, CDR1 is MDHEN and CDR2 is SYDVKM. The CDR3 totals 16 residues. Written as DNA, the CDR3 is TGTGCCAGCAGTTCTCGACAGGGGACTGGCTACAATGAGCAGTTCTTC. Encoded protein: CASSSRQGTGYNEQFF.

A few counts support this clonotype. The DNA for the CDR3 is TGTGCCAGCAGTATCTCAGGACTTAACAATGAGCAGTTCTTC. Amino acids: CASSISGLNNEQFF. J is TRBJ2-1 and V is TRBV14; weak D call: TRBD2 (5 bases). Deletions cut 6 bases from V and 5 bases from J, with 14 bases between. CDR1 is SGHDN and CDR2 is FVKESK in the germline V gene. The CDR3 has 14 amino acids.

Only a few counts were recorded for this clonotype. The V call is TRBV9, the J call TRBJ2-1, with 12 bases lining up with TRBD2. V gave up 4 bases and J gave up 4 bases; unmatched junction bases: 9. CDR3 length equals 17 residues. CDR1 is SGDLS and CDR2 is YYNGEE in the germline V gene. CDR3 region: CASSPGLAGLLYNEQFF. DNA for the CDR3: TGTGCCAGCAGCCCCGGACTAGCGGGACTCCTTTACAATGAGCAGTTCTTC.

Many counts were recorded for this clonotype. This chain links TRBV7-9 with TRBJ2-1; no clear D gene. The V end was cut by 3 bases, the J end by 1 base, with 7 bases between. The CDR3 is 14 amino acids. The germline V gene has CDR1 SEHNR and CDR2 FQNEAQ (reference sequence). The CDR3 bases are TGTGCCAGCAGCTTGGGTGGGTCCTACAATGAGCAGTTCTTC. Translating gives CASSLGGSYNEQFF. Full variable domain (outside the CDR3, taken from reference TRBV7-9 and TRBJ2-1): DTGVSQNPRHKITKRGQNVTFRCDPISEHNRLYWYRQTLGQGPEFLTYFQNEAQLEKSRLLSDRFSAERPKGSFSTLEIQRTEQGDSAMYLCASSLGGSYNEQFFGPGTRLTVL.

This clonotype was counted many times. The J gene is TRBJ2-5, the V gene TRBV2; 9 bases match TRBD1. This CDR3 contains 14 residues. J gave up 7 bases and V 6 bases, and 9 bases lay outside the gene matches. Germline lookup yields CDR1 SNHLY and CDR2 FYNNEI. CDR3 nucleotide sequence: TGTGCCAGCAGGGGACAGGGTGTTTGGGTGACCCAGTACTTC. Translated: CASRGQGVWVTQYF.

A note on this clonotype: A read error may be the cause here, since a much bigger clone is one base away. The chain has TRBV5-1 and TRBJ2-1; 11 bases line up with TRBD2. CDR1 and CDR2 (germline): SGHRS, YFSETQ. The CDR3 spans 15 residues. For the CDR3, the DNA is TGCGCCAGCAGCAGGACTAGCGGGTCCTGCAATGAGCAGTTCTTC. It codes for CASSRTSGSCNEQFF.

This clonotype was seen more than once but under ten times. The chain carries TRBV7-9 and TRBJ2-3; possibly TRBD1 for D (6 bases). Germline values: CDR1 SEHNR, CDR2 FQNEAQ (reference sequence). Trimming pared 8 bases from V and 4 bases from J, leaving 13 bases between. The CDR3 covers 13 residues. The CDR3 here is CASPGARADTQYF. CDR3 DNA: TGTGCCAGCCCAGGGGCGCGGGCAGATACGCAGTATTTT.

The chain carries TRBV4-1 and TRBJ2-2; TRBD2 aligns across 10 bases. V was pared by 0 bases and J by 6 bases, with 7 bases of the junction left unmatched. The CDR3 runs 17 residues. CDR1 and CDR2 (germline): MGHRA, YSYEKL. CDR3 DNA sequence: TGCGCCAGCAGCCAAGATTGGCTAGCGGGAGTGTCCGGGGAGCTGTTTTTT. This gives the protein CASSQDWLAGVSGELFF.

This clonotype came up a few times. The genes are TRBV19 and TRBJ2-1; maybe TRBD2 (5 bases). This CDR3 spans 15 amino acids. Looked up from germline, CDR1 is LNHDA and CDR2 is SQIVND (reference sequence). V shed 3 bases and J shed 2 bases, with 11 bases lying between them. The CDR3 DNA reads TGTGCCAGTAGTATTTACGGCGGGCCCTACAATGAGCAGTTCTTC. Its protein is CASSIYGGPYNEQFF.

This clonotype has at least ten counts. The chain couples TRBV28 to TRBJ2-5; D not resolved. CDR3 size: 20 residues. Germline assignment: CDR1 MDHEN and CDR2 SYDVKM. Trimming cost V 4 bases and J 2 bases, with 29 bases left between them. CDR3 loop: CASSSYRAFTSQARQETQYF. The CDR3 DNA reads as TGTGCCAGCAGTTCGTATAGGGCCTTCACTTCGCAGGCCCGTCAAGAGACCCAGTACTTC.

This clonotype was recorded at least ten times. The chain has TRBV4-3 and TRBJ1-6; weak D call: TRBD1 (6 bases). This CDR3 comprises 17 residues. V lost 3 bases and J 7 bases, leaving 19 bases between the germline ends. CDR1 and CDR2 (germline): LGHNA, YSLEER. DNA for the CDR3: TGCGCCAGCAGCCACTTAAAAGCCGGACAGTCAAATTCACCCCTCCACTTT. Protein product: CASSHLKAGQSNSPLHF.

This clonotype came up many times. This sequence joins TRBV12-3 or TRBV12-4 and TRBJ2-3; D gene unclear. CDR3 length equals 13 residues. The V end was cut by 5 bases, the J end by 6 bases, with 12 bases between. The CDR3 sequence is CASSPALPDTQYF. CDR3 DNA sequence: TGTGCCAGCAGTCCCGCATTGCCTGATACGCAGTATTTT.